The present TCR beta chain was sequenced within a study of T cell repertoires in cytomegalovirus infection. Study at large: An indication of both CMV infection and matching HLA type came from public TCR beta signatures.

TCRdb reanalysed the reads using MiXCR and keeps one entry per CDR3 protein. The data show about 740,000 distinct CDR3 sequences, with about 40% seen just once and roughly 2.8% held by the top ten. To note about this clonotype: What it binds is not known.

After removal of 5 bases from V and 9 bases from J, the junction contained 8 bases not matched to a gene. CDR1 is SGHNT and CDR2 is YENEEA in the germline V gene. This CDR3 spans 15 amino acids. Notes on the study in general: The cumulative frequency of public TCR beta families distinguished individuals who carried CMV together with the relevant HLA.

V and J are TRBV11-3 and TRBJ1-6; 9 bases agree with TRBD1. The sample taken for sequencing was PBMCs. The source of this sequence is a human donor in good health (CMV status not recorded). Some clones in this sample may be carry-over from other donors' samples. Here the CDR3 reads CASSAGQGLSSPLHF. The CDR3 region has the DNA TGTGCCAGCAGCGCTGGACAGGGGTTGTCTTCACCCCTCCACTTT.